The 5 T cell receptor beta chains presented below share a single source sample, sequenced in a study of spatial heterogeneity in lung cancer (dated by TCRdb to about 2019). Preparation of the library involved 5' RACE. The listed sequencing device is NextSeq 500. Clones were called with MiXCR by TCRdb after fastp trimmed the public reads at Q25, and only in-frame beta chains were retained. Each CDR3 protein appears once, grouped with its most common genes and DNA. In this sample the table shows around 10,000 distinct CDR3 sequences, more than 3.5% of which occur a single time. Clones ranked in the top ten supply around 50% of the sample. The intended sense of this specimen's time point label: sample taken at primary tumor resection. Here the sequenced sample was PBMCs, taken at surgery. These receptors were taken from a female donor with early-stage non-small cell lung cancer.

This clonotype came up many times. The chain joins TRBV10-3 to TRBJ2-5; 8 nucleotides line up with TRBD1. CDR1 is ENHRY, CDR2 SYGVKD, per germline. This CDR3 spans 14 amino acids. Losses at the gene ends were 10 bases for V and 5 bases for J; bases not matched to a gene: 12. The CDR3 region is CASTQGAGDETQYF. The CDR3 nucleotides are TGTGCCAGCACTCAGGGGGCTGGAGATGAGACCCAGTACTTC.

By frequency in the sample, this clonotype is medium-sized. The chain links TRBV3-1 to TRBJ1-1; no definite D call. Trimming took 1 base from V and 1 from J, leaving 10 bases between them. The germline CDR1 and CDR2 sequences are LGHDT and YNNKEL (reference sequence). CDR3 size: 15 residues. The CDR3 is CASSQGLGRNTEAFF. For the CDR3, the DNA is TGTGCCAGCAGCCAAGGACTAGGCCGGAACACTGAAGCTTTCTTT.

This clonotype was detected many times. V gene TRBV29-1 combines with J gene TRBJ2-2; TRBD1 is a possible D gene (5 bases). Germline-derived CDR1 and CDR2 are SQVTM and ANQGSEA. The CDR3 runs 13 residues. Trimming shortened V by 3 bases and J by 0 bases, and 5 bases separated the two germline ends. CDR3 sequence reads: CSVETANTGELFF. The CDR3 DNA is TGCAGCGTTGAGACAGCGAACACCGGGGAGCTGTTTTTT.

J is TRBJ1-1 and V is TRBV4-2, with D perhaps TRBD1 (5 bases). The germline V gene has CDR1 LGHNA and CDR2 YNFKEQ. This CDR3 has 16 amino acids. Trimming cost V 0 bases and J 0 bases, with 11 bases left between them. CDR3 loop: CASSQDEDTLNTEAFF. The DNA of the CDR3 is TGTGCCAGCAGCCAAGATGAGGACACCTTGAACACTGAAGCTTTCTTT.

This clonotype has at least ten counts. The chain is built from TRBV7-9 and TRBJ2-1; a weak D match, TRBD1 (5 bases). From germline, CDR1 is SEHNR and CDR2 FQNEAQ (reference sequence). V was shortened by 5 bases and J by 10 bases, with 9 bases between the two germline ends. The CDR3 runs 11 residues. The CDR3 DNA reads as TGTGCCAGCAGCGCCCAGGGAGAGCAGTTCTTC. This codes for CASSAQGEQFF.